Listed here are 3 T cell receptor beta chains from one sample, sequenced in a study of neurological immune-mediated disorders. One entry per CDR3 protein results from TCRdb running MiXCR on the 5' RACE reads. Altogether about 30,000 distinct CDR3 sequences are present, 5.5% to 6% being singletons, with the ten largest covering approximately 2%. Sequencing used CD4+ T cells from blood. These TCRs come from a woman between 45 and 60 years old in good health.

This clonotype showed up many times. The rearrangement uses TRBV7-2 and TRBJ2-1; D not resolved. The V end was cut by 0 bases, the J end by 0 bases, with 12 bases between. Germline CDR1 is SGHTA and CDR2 is FQGNSA. This CDR3 is 17 amino acids long. The chain's CDR3 is CASSLAALPGSYNEQFF. The CDR3, as DNA: TGTGCCAGCAGCTTAGCCGCCTTGCCGGGCTCCTACAATGAGCAGTTCTTC.

This clonotype was detected many times. V usage is TRBV5-1 and J usage is TRBJ1-1, with 7 nucleotides matching TRBD1. The CDR3 consists of 15 residues. The V and J ends lost 4 bases and 4 bases, in that order; junction bases with no gene match: 10. Germline V gives CDR1 SGHRS, CDR2 YFSETQ. The CDR3 loop reads CASSQGPGQSTEAFF. The CDR3, as DNA: TGCGCCAGCAGCCAGGGACCGGGACAGAGCACTGAAGCTTTCTTT.

This clonotype was observed many times. The chain carries TRBV3-1 and TRBJ2-7; D unresolved. Germline V gene data show CDR1 as LGHDT and CDR2 as YNNKEL (reference sequence). V dropped 3 bases and J dropped 4 bases, with 7 bases sitting between them. The CDR3 consists of 12 residues. Here the CDR3 reads CASSHASYEQYF. CDR3 DNA sequence: TGTGCCAGCAGCCACGCCTCGTACGAGCAGTACTTC.